Listed here is a single T cell receptor (beta chain). The antigen remains undetermined. The investigators split CD4+ cells into a CD45RA+ naive subset and a CD45RA-negative memory subset. Genomic DNA (from each subset) was split evenly across several immunoSEQ plates. The data were produced by immunoSEQ multiplex PCR, yet TCRdb's version contains in-frame clones alone and is incomplete. The sample contains about 1 million clones, 70% to 80% of which appear only once. This sample was included in a study of shared clonotypes between healthy human individuals. CDR1 and CDR2 (germline): SGDLS, YYNGEE. The length of the CDR3 is 15 residues. The J segment lost 0 bases and the V segment lost 1 base, leaving 0 bases of the junction unmatched. Overall study findings and caveats: What naive subsets generally showed was a larger estimated richness than memory subsets showed. In having few donors, the study represented limited genetic and exposure-history diversity.

Source material: memory CD4+ T cells sorted from blood. Specified subset: CD45RA-negative fraction. V gene TRBV9 combines with J gene TRBJ2-3, with 9 bases lining up with TRBD2. The TCR comes from a man younger than 35 in good health. The CDR3 sequence is CASSVTSGSTDTQYF. For the CDR3, the DNA is TGTGCCAGCAGCGTAACTAGCGGGAGCACAGATACGCAGTATTTT.